This T cell receptor beta chain was recovered during a study of Tregs in tolerant kidney transplant recipients. Notes on the study in general: The most relevant donor-specific Treg TCRbeta repertoire apparently came from expansion with activated donor B cells. No direct test of biological reproducibility was done here.

In regard to this clone: No antigen is known for it.

The CDR3 consists of 16 residues. V was pared by 3 bases and J by 4 bases, with 3 bases of the junction left unmatched. Germline V lookup: CDR1 SGHDN, CDR2 FVKESK. Profiling relied on immunoSEQ multiplex PCR, and the TCRdb table lists in-frame clones only, not all of them. The sample gives roughly 20,000 clones, about 84% of which show up once; about 26% is in the top ten. Related graft donors supplied nonmyeloablative bone marrow transplants, and mixed chimerism was transient. Unstimulated regulatory T cells (CD4+CD25+CD127-), CD4+CD25- non-regulatory cells, CD4 and CD8 cells were FACS-sorted from thawed PBMCs.

The chain links TRBV14 to TRBJ2-3, with TRBD2 matching 14 bases. The clonotype originates from a human patient who received a combined kidney and bone marrow transplant. These T cells may partly come from the graft donor. Sequences were derived from CD8+ T cells from blood (PBMCs), sampled 6 months after the transplant. The CDR3 DNA follows: TGTGCCAGCAGCCAGGCGACTAGCGGGGGGGCAGATACGCAGTATTTT. Its protein is CASSQATSGGADTQYF.